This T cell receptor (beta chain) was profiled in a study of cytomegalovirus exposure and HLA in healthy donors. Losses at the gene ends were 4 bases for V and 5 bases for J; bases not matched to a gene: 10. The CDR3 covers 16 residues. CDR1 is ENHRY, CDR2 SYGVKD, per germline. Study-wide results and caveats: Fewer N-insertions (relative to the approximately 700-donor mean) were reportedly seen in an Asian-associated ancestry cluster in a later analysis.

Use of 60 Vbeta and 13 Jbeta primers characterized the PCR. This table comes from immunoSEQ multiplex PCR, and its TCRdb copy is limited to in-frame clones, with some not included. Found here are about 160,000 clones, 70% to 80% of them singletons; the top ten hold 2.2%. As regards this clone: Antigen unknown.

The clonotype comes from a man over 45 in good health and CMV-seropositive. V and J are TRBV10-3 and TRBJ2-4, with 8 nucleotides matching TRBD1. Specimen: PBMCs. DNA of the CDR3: TGTGCCATCAGTGGGGCCGGGACAGGCCCCCAAAACATTCAGTACTTC. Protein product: CAISGAGTGPQNIQYF.